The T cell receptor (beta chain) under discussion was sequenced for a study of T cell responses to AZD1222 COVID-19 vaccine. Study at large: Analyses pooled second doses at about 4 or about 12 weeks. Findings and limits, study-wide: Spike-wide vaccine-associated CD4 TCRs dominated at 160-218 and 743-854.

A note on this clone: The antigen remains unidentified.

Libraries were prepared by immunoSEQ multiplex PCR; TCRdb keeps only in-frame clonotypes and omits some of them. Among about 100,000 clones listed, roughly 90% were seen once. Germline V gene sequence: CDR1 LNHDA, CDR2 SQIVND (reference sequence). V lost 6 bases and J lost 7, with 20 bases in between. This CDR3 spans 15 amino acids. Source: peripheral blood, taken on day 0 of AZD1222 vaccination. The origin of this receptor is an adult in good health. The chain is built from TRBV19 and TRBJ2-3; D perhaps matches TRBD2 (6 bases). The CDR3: CASSDGGTSGNTQYF. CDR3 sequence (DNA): TGTGCCAGTAGCGACGGAGGGACCTCCGGGAATACGCAGTATTTT.